This is a list of T cell receptor beta chains from one sample in a study of T cell changes during pregnancy in multiple sclerosis. The data were produced by immunoSEQ multiplex PCR, yet TCRdb's version contains in-frame clones alone and is incomplete. The sample records 36,000 or so clones, 88% being singletons. Sequencing used CD4+ T cells from peripheral blood mononuclear cells, obtained in the first trimester of pregnancy. These receptors were collected from a female donor with multiple sclerosis, enrolled in a pregnancy study. CDR3s include the opening cysteine and the closing phenylalanine or tryptophan. A D gene is named only where the DNA matches it firmly. Clone size is not always given. Where it is, it says once, few, many or a class for expanded clones.

-	TRBV6-1	TRBJ1-6	-	TGTGCCAGCAGCCCCGCGAGAGACCCCAGGTCACCCCTCCACTTT	CASSPARDPRSPLHF
-	TRBV28	TRBJ1-5	-	TGTGCCAGCAGTCCACAGGGCTTCAATCAGCCCCAGCATTTT	CASSPQGFNQPQHF
-	TRBV28	TRBJ1-3	-	TGTGCCAGCAGGTACGGAGCCCGGCAAGGAAACACCATATATTTT	CASRYGARQGNTIYF
-	TRBV7-2	TRBJ2-3	once	TGTGCCAGCAGCTCATCTGGGGCGAGCAGTACGCAGTATTTT	CASSSSGASSTQYF
-	TRBV6-1	TRBJ1-3	-	TGTGCCAGCAGTGCGACGATACAGGGATTCTCTGGAAACACCATATATTTT	CASSATIQGFSGNTIYF
-	TRBV25-1	TRBJ2-1	few	TGTGCCAGCAGTGAACAGGGGTGGAATGAGCAGTTCTTC	CASSEQGWNEQFF
TRBD1	TRBV7-8	TRBJ2-2	once	TGTGCCAGCCGGATACAGGGGCGGAACACCGGGGAGCTGTTTTTT	CASRIQGRNTGELFF
TRBD1	TRBV19	TRBJ2-1	-	TGTGCCAGTACCCCCGCGGGACAGGGACAGAATGAGCAGTTCTTC	CASTPAGQGQNEQFF
-	TRBV25-1	TRBJ2-3	-	TGTGCCAGCAGACTTACAACAGGTTCCCCCACAGATACGCAGTATTTT	CASRLTTGSPTDTQYF
-	TRBV7-9	TRBJ2-7	-	TGTGCCAGCAGCTCGACAGGTTCCTACGAGCAGTACTTC	CASSSTGSYEQYF
-	TRBV15	TRBJ2-1	-	TGTGCCACCAGCAGAGACACTTACAATGAGCAGTTCTTC	CATSRDTYNEQFF
TRBD1	TRBV7-3	TRBJ2-7	-	TGTGCCAGCAGCTCACAGGGGGCGGACGAGCAGTACTTC	CASSSQGADEQYF
-	TRBV7-2	TRBJ1-2	-	TGTGCCAGCAGCCCTCTACAGGCGGTGAGTGGCTACACCTTC	CASSPLQAVSGYTF
-	TRBV2	TRBJ1-5	-	TGTGCCAGCAGGGGGTTTGGACAGACTTATCAGCCCCAGCATTTT	CASRGFGQTYQPQHF
-	TRBV18	TRBJ2-1	-	TGTGCCAGCTCTACGCGCGGGGACAATGAGCAGTTCTTC	CASSTRGDNEQFF
-	TRBV9	TRBJ1-1	-	TGTGCCAGCAGCGTAGGAGAACGAAGGGGTGAAGCTTTCTTT	CASSVGERRGEAFF
-	TRBV7-9	TRBJ2-2	-	TGTGCCAGCAGCTTAGTATGGACAGCGCCTCGTCGCACCGGGGAGCTGTTTTTT	CASSLVWTAPRRTGELFF
-	TRBV19	TRBJ2-2	few	TGTGCCAGTAGTATCGGAAGGAGAGACACCGGGGAGCTGTTTTTT	CASSIGRRDTGELFF
TRBD1	TRBV2	TRBJ1-1	-	TGTGCCAGCAGCGCCAGGGGGACTGAAGCTTTCTTT	CASSARGTEAFF
TRBD1	TRBV2	TRBJ2-5	-	TGTGCCAGCAGTGAGTTCCGACAGGGGGGGGACCAGTACTTC	CASSEFRQGGDQYF
TRBD1	TRBV7-6	TRBJ2-5	-	TGTGCCAGCAGCTTGGCGGACAGGGGGCAAGAGACCCAGTACTTC	CASSLADRGQETQYF
-	TRBV19	TRBJ2-3	once	TGTGCCAGTAGTATTACTGAGGGTCCAGATACGCAGTATTTT	CASSITEGPDTQYF
TRBD1	TRBV7-2	TRBJ1-2	-	TGTGCCAGCAGCTTAGCGGACCCCCGGACAGGGGGCTATGGCTACACCTTC	CASSLADPRTGGYGYTF
-	TRBV5-6	TRBJ2-3	-	TGTGCCAGCAGCTTGGCGACGACTTGGACAGATACGCAGTATTTT	CASSLATTWTDTQYF
-	TRBV30	TRBJ1-1	-	TGTGCCTGGAGAGCATATCTCGACATGCGCAACACTGAAGCTTTCTTT	CAWRAYLDMRNTEAFF
-	TRBV7-3	TRBJ1-2	-	TGTGCCAGCAGCCCACAGGGAGGGGGACACACTTACTATGGCTACACCTTC	CASSPQGGGHTYYGYTF
TRBD1	TRBV7-9	TRBJ1-6	-	TGTGCCAGCAGCCCCACAGGGGACGGTTCACCCCTCCACTTT	CASSPTGDGSPLHF
-	TRBV18	TRBJ1-6	-	TGTGCCAGCTCACCCGGTAATTCACCCCTCCACTTT	CASSPGNSPLHF
-	TRBV30	TRBJ2-1	few	TGTGCCTGGAGTCGTACAGGGACCTACAATGAGCAGTTCTTC	CAWSRTGTYNEQFF
TRBD2	TRBV7-2	TRBJ2-7	-	TGTGCCAGCAGCTACCGGGACTATAAGGCCGAGCAGTACTTC	CASSYRDYKAEQYF
-	TRBV10-1	TRBJ1-5	-	TGCGCCAGCAGTTCTTTGACTGATCAGCCCCAGCATTTT	CASSSLTDQPQHF
-	TRBV19	TRBJ2-2	-	TGTGCCAGTAGTATTTACAGGGACGGCACCGGGGAGCTGTTTTTT	CASSIYRDGTGELFF
-	TRBV6-1	TRBJ2-2	-	TGTGCCAGCAGTGAGCTACAGGGAAACGGGGAGCTGTTTTTT	CASSELQGNGELFF
TRBD1	TRBV2	TRBJ1-5	-	TGTGCCAGCAGTGTGGGACAGGACTATAGCAATCAGCCCCAGCATTTT	CASSVGQDYSNQPQHF
TRBD1	TRBV6-5	TRBJ1-1	-	TGTGCCAGCAGTCCTGAGGGGGCTTTGAAAGCTTTCTTT	CASSPEGALKAFF
TRBD2	TRBV5-1	TRBJ2-5	-	TGCGCCAGCAGCGAAGCGGGAGGGGTAGAGACCCAGTACTTC	CASSEAGGVETQYF
-	TRBV7-2	TRBJ2-1	-	TGTGCCAGCAGCTTAGGCCCACCGGGACTTATAATGAATGAGCAGTTCTTC	CASSLGPPGLIMNEQFF
TRBD1	TRBV6-6	TRBJ1-5	-	TGTGCCAGCAACATCGAGGGGGCGCGAAATCAGCCCCAGCATTTT	CASNIEGARNQPQHF
TRBD1	TRBV5-4	TRBJ1-3	-	TGTGCCAGCAGCTGGACAGGGGCTAACACCATATATTTT	CASSWTGANTIYF
-	TRBV28	TRBJ1-1	once	TGTGCCAGCAGCACTACACTGAACACTGAAGCTTTCTTT	CASSTTLNTEAFF
-	TRBV2	TRBJ2-1	-	TGTGCCGGACGGACAAGCTCCTACAATGAGCAGTTCTTC	CAGRTSSYNEQFF
TRBD2	TRBV10-3	TRBJ2-1	-	TGTGCCATCAGAATCGGGACTAGCGGGAGGCCGATCTACAATGAGCAGTTCTTC	CAIRIGTSGRPIYNEQFF
TRBD2	TRBV30	TRBJ2-7	-	TGTGCCTGGAGTGTAAGCCCCGGCGGGCTAGCGGGAGGCAATAGAAAAGGACGCTACGAGCAGTACTTC	CAWSVSPGGLAGGNRKGRYEQYF
TRBD1	TRBV25-1	TRBJ1-1	-	TGTGCCAGCAGTCCTCAGGACAGGGTGGAAACTGAAGCTTTCTTT	CASSPQDRVETEAFF
-	TRBV30	TRBJ1-6	few	TGTGCCTGGAGCGGGAGGGGATCAGATTCACCCCTCCACTTT	CAWSGRGSDSPLHF
TRBD1	TRBV5-1	TRBJ2-3	once	TGCGCCAGCAGCCCGTGGACAGGGGCAGATACGCAGTATTTT	CASSPWTGADTQYF